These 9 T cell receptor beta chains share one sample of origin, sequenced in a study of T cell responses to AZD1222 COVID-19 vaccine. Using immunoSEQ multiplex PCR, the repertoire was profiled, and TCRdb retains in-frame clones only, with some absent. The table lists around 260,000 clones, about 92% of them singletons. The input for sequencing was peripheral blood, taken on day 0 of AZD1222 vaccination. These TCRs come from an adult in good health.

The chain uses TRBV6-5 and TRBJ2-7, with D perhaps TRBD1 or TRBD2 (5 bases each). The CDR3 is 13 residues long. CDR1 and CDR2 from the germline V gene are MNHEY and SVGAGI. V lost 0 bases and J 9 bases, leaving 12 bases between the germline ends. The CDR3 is CASSYSGREGQYF. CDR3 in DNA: TGTGCCAGCAGTTACTCGGGACGCGAGGGGCAGTACTTC.

In DNA form, the CDR3 reads TGTGCCAGCTCACCAAGCGCAGGGCTACACTATGGCTACACCTTC. It translates to CASSPSAGLHYGYTF. This chain joins TRBV18 and TRBJ1-2, with a weak D call TRBD1 (5 bases). CDR3 length: 15 residues. Germline V gene lookup returns CDR1 KGHSH and CDR2 LQKENI. V dropped 2 bases and J dropped 3 bases, with 13 bases sitting between them.

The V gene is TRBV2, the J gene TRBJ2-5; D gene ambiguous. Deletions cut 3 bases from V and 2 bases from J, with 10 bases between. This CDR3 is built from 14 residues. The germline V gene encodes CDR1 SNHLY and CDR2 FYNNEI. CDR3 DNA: TGTGCCAGCAGTGAGCAATCAGGACAAGAGACCCAGTACTTC. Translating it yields CASSEQSGQETQYF. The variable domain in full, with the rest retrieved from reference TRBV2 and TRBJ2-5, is EPEVTQTPSHQVTQMGQEVILRCVPISNHLYFYWYRQILGQKVEFLVSFYNNEISEKSEIFDDQFSVERPDGSNFTLKIRSTKLEDSAMYFCASSEQSGQETQYFGPGTRLLVL.

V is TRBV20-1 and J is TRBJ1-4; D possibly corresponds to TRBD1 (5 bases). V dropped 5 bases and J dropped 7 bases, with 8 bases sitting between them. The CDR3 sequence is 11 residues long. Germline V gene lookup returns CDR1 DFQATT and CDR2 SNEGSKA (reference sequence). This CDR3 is CSAAQGEKLFF. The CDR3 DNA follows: TGCAGTGCTGCCCAGGGTGAAAAACTGTTTTTT.

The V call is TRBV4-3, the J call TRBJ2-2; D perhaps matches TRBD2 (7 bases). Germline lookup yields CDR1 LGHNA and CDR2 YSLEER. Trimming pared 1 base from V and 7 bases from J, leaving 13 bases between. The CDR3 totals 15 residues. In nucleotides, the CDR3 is TGCGCCAGCAGCCAAGTAGGGGGGGGCAACGGGGAGCTGTTTTTT. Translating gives CASSQVGGGNGELFF.

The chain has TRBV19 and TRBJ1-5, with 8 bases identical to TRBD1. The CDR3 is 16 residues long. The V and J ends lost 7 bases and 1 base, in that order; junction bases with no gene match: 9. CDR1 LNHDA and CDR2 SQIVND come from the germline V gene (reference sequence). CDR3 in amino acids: CASTGLGQASNQPQHF. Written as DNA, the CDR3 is TGTGCCAGTACTGGGTTGGGACAGGCCAGCAATCAGCCCCAGCATTTT.

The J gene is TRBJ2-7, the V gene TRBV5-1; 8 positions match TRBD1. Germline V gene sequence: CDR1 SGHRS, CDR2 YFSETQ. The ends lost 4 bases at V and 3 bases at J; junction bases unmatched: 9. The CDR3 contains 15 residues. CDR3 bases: TGCGCCAGCAGCATAGAGCAGGGGGCCATCTACGAGCAGTACTTC. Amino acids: CASSIEQGAIYEQYF. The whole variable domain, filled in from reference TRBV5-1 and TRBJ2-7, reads KAGVTQTPRYLIKTRGQQVTLSCSPISGHRSVSWYQQTPGQGLQFLFEYFSETQRNKGNFPGRFSGRQFSNSRSEMNVSTLELGDSALYLCASSIEQGAIYEQYFGPGTRLTVT.

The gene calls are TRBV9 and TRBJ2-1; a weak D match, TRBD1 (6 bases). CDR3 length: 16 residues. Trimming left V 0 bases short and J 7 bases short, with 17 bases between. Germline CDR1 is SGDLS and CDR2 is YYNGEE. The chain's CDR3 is CASSVVGGIQGNEQFF. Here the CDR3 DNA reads TGTGCCAGCAGCGTAGTAGGTGGGATCCAGGGGAATGAGCAGTTCTTC.

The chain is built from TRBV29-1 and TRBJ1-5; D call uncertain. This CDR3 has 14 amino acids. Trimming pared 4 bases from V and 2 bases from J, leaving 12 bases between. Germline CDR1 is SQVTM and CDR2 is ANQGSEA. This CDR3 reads CSVGWLEGNQPQHF. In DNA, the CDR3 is TGCAGCGTTGGTTGGCTGGAGGGCAATCAGCCCCAGCATTTT.